This entry describes one T cell receptor (beta chain). The record originates from a study of blood T cell repertoires in COVID-19. The overall study: COVID-19 samples from acute and convalescent phases originated in the United States, Italy and Spain. The cDNA or gDNA used as material had been derived from T cells, B-cell-depleted T cells, or PBMCs.

The CDR3 totals 16 residues. Germline V gene sequence: CDR1 LNHDA, CDR2 SQIVND (reference sequence). Trimming took off 1 base at V and 7 bases at J, with 19 bases between the two ends. Authors' methods: Reference gene primers were amplified, and this amplification served to estimate nucleated cell counts. Sequenced by immunoSEQ multiplex PCR; TCRdb stores in-frame clones only, minus some. V, J and clone size were drawn from that table, and D and trimming were deduced from the DNA. Of 50,000 or so clones in the sample, 65% to 85% were seen once. The sample taken for sequencing was peripheral blood. The receptor comes from a man older than 75 with COVID-19, enrolled during active disease. The chain is built from TRBV19 and TRBJ1-2, with a weak D call TRBD1 (6 bases). CDR3 in amino acids: CASSIGSGSGGRGYTF. The DNA for the CDR3 is TGTGCCAGTAGTATAGGATCCGGATCGGGGGGCCGTGGCTACACCTTC. The variable domain in full, with the rest retrieved from reference TRBV19 and TRBJ1-2, is DGGITQSPKYLFRKEGQNVTLSCEQNLNHDAMYWYRQDPGQGLRLIYYSQIVNDFQKGDIAEGYSVSREKKESFPLTVTSAQKNPTAFYLCASSIGSGSGGRGYTFGSGTRLTVV.